A single sample gave rise to the 26 T cell receptor beta chains below, sequenced in a study of cytomegalovirus exposure and HLA in healthy donors. Use of 60 Vbeta and 13 Jbeta primers characterized the PCR. Assay: immunoSEQ multiplex PCR; the TCRdb copy retains only in-frame clones and omits some. The sample has approximately 150,000 clones, around 86% seen once; the top ten hold less than 3%. Sequences were obtained from PBMCs. The receptors derive from a woman in her twenties or thirties in good health and CMV-seronegative.

The chain couples TRBV28 to TRBJ1-1; TRBD1 agrees at 7 bases. CDR1 and CDR2 (germline): MDHEN, SYDVKM. CDR3 length equals 15 residues. The V and J ends lost 5 bases and 4 bases, in that order; junction bases with no gene match: 10. CDR3: CASSPNRGSATEAFF. The CDR3 region has the DNA TGTGCCAGCAGTCCAAACAGGGGAAGTGCCACTGAAGCTTTCTTT.

The chain joins TRBV29-1 to TRBJ2-1; weak D call: TRBD2 (5 bases). The CDR3 loop spans 11 amino acids. The V gene lost 4 bases and the J gene lost 8 bases, with 9 bases spanning the gap. Germline CDR1 reads SQVTM; CDR2 reads ANQGSEA. DNA of the CDR3: TGCAGCGTTGGAGGGTCGGATGAGCAGTTCTTC. Its protein is CSVGGSDEQFF.

This clone was detected many times. The genes are TRBV30 and TRBJ1-1; weak D call: TRBD1 (5 bases). Germline CDR1 GTSNPN, CDR2 SVGIG (reference sequence). Trimming removed 5 bases at V and 7 bases at J, with 17 bases between. The CDR3 length is 13 residues. Here the CDR3 DNA reads TGTGCCTGGGCCCGGGGGGGGAGGAATGAAGCTTTCTTT. Its protein is CAWARGGRNEAFF.

The chain is built from TRBV7-9 and TRBJ1-6; no firm D call. CDR3 size: 15 residues. Germline CDR1 and CDR2: SEHNR and FQNEAQ (reference sequence). Trimming pared 1 base from V and 6 bases from J, leaving 10 bases between. CDR3 DNA sequence: TGTGCCAGCAGCTTAGGCCCCGGCGGTAATTCACCCCTCCACTTT. This codes for CASSLGPGGNSPLHF.

CDR3 region: CASSPRTSGIPWVWQYF. The CDR3 DNA reads TGTGCCAGCAGTCCGCGGACTAGCGGTATCCCCTGGGTGTGGCAGTACTTC. The chain joins TRBV27 to TRBJ2-7, with 10 bases that match TRBD2. Germline values: CDR1 MNHEY, CDR2 SMNVEV (reference sequence). CDR3 length equals 17 residues. The junction had 19 bases not matched to a gene; V was cut back by 5 bases and J by 9 bases.

The chain has TRBV7-9 and TRBJ2-1; 7 nucleotides match TRBD1. The CDR3 is made up of 19 amino acids. V was pared by 0 bases and J by 7 bases, with 18 bases of the junction left unmatched. CDR1 and CDR2 (germline): SEHNR, FQNEAQ (reference sequence). CDR3 DNA sequence: TGTGCCAGCAGCTTAGCCTTAGATTACCCTAGACAGGGAATAAATGAGCAGTTCTTC. It yields the protein CASSLALDYPRQGINEQFF.

The chain carries TRBV11-2 and TRBJ2-1; 8 bases fit TRBD1. Germline V gene sequence: CDR1 SGHAT, CDR2 FQNNGV. Trimming cost V 1 base and J 6 bases; bases outside gene matches: 5. The CDR3 length is 15 residues. CDR3 residues: CASSLGPTGGNEQFF. CDR3 in DNA: TGTGCCAGCAGCTTAGGGCCTACAGGGGGCAATGAGCAGTTCTTC.

This clone showed up just a few times. This sequence joins TRBV6-1 and TRBJ1-2; D is perhaps TRBD1 (6 bases). The germline V gene encodes CDR1 MNHNS and CDR2 SASEGT. V gave up 2 bases and J gave up 4 bases, with 14 bases separating them. The CDR3 runs to 15 residues. The CDR3 sequence: CASSESGGVSYGYTF. CDR3 DNA: TGTGCCAGCAGTGAATCGGGGGGCGTGAGCTATGGCTACACCTTC.

This clone was counted a few times. V is TRBV5-1 and J is TRBJ2-7, with 12 nucleotides matching TRBD1. The CDR3 extends over 14 amino acids. Germline V gene sequence: CDR1 SGHRS, CDR2 YFSETQ. V was pared by 2 bases and J by 5 bases, with 2 bases of the junction left unmatched. The CDR3: CASSFRDRGHEQYF. CDR3 nucleotide sequence: TGCGCCAGCAGCTTCCGGGACAGGGGGCACGAGCAGTACTTC.

The J gene is TRBJ2-7, the V gene TRBV5-1, with D possibly TRBD1 on 6 matching bases. Trimming left V 4 bases short and J 3 bases short, with 20 bases between. This CDR3 has 16 amino acids. In germline, CDR1 is SGHRS, CDR2 YFSETQ. CDR3 residues: CASSPTGTTRIYEQYF. The CDR3 nucleotides read TGCGCCAGCAGCCCAACCGGGACAACAAGGATCTACGAGCAGTACTTC.

The table lists this clone with a few counts. The chain has TRBV9 and TRBJ2-4; 7 bases are shared with TRBD2. The CDR3 runs to 17 residues. Germline assignment: CDR1 SGDLS and CDR2 YYNGEE. With V trimmed by 4 bases and J by 1 base, 11 bases remained unmatched. The CDR3 sequence: CASSPRGGGGAKNIQYF. Written as DNA, the CDR3 is TGTGCCAGCAGCCCGCGGGGCGGGGGTGGGGCCAAAAACATTCAGTACTTC.

The chain has TRBV5-1 and TRBJ1-2; the match to TRBD1 covers 9 bases. V shed 4 bases, J shed 5 bases, and the junction held 18 bases outside the gene matches. Germline loops: CDR1 SGHRS, CDR2 YFSETQ. The CDR3 length is 18 residues. CDR3 sequence (DNA): TGCGCCAGCAGCCCGAGAACGGGACAGGGACAAGCTTCGTATGGCTACACCTTC. The encoded protein is CASSPRTGQGQASYGYTF.

The V call is TRBV5-1, the J call TRBJ2-1; D is undetermined. The CDR3 covers 14 residues. Germline CDR1 is SGHRS and CDR2 is YFSETQ. V gave up 1 base and J gave up 9 bases, with 14 bases separating them. In nucleotides, the CDR3 is TGCGCCAGCAGCTTGCGGGTTGGAAACACTGAGCAGTTCTTC. It yields the protein CASSLRVGNTEQFF. Using reference TRBV5-1 and TRBJ2-1 for the parts outside the CDR3, the full variable domain is KAGVTQTPRYLIKTRGQQVTLSCSPISGHRSVSWYQQTPGQGLQFLFEYFSETQRNKGNFPGRFSGRQFSNSRSEMNVSTLELGDSALYLCASSLRVGNTEQFFGPGTRLTVL.

V usage is TRBV23-1 and J usage is TRBJ2-7; maybe TRBD1 (6 bases). Being an ORF, TRBV23-1 has a function that is uncertain. Trimming took 2 bases from V and 0 from J, leaving 17 bases between them. The CDR3 has 17 residues. The CDR3 DNA is TGCGCCAGCAGTCAACTCCCGGCCATGACAGGCTCCTACGAGCAGTACTTC. It yields the protein CASSQLPAMTGSYEQYF.

The J gene is TRBJ1-2, the V gene TRBV5-6, with D perhaps matching TRBD1 (5 bases). Deletions cut 1 base from V and 0 bases from J, with 16 bases between. The CDR3 runs to 17 residues. Germline CDR1 SGHDT, CDR2 YYEEEE. The CDR3 spells CASSLIRNRFSNYGYTF. The CDR3 nucleotides are TGTGCCAGCAGCTTGATTCGAAACAGGTTTTCTAACTATGGCTACACCTTC. Supplemented by reference TRBV5-6 and TRBJ1-2, the full variable domain reads DAGVTQSPTHLIKTRGQQVTLRCSPKSGHDTVSWYQQALGQGPQFIFQYYEEEERQRGNFPDRFSGHQFPNYSSELNVNALLLGDSALYLCASSLIRNRFSNYGYTFGSGTRLTVV.

The chain is built from TRBV14 and TRBJ1-3; D possibly corresponds to TRBD1 (6 bases). This CDR3 contains 17 residues. V dropped 3 bases and J dropped 0 bases, with 15 bases sitting between them. Germline loops: CDR1 SGHDN, CDR2 FVKESK. The CDR3: CASSQTPGATSGNTIYF. CDR3 nucleotide sequence: TGTGCCAGCAGCCAGACTCCAGGGGCTACCTCTGGAAACACCATATATTTT. Looking up the rest from reference TRBV14 and TRBJ1-3 gives the full variable domain: EAGVTQFPSHSVIEKGQTVTLRCDPISGHDNLYWYRRVMGKEIKFLLHFVKESKQDESGMPNNRFLAERTGGTYSTLKVQPAELEDSGVYFCASSQTPGATSGNTIYFGEGSWLTVV.

The V and J genes are TRBV5-4 and TRBJ2-1; TRBD2 agrees at 9 bases. With V trimmed by 4 bases and J by 7 bases, 12 bases remained unmatched. CDR1 is SGHNT and CDR2 is YYREEE in the germline V gene (reference sequence). The CDR3 sequence is 16 residues long. DNA for the CDR3: TGTGCCAGCAGCAGAACTATAGCGGGAGATTGGAATGAGCAGTTCTTC. Translation: CASSRTIAGDWNEQFF. Looking up the rest from reference TRBV5-4 and TRBJ2-1 gives the full variable domain: ETGVTQSPTHLIKTRGQQVTLRCSSQSGHNTVSWYQQALGQGPQFIFQYYREEENGRGNFPPRFSGLQFPNYSSELNVNALELDDSALYLCASSRTIAGDWNEQFFGPGTRLTVL.

In its sample, this clone was seen a few times. The CDR3 region is CASSQGSEAFF. DNA of the CDR3: TGTGCCAGCAGTCAGGGCTCTGAAGCTTTCTTT. J is TRBJ1-1 and V is TRBV6-5, with D possibly matching TRBD1 (5 bases). Trimming took off 5 bases at V and 6 bases at J, with 7 bases between the two ends. The germline V gene encodes CDR1 MNHEY and CDR2 SVGAGI. CDR3 length equals 11 residues.

The gene calls are TRBV10-3 and TRBJ2-1; the match to TRBD1 covers 11 bases. The CDR3 covers 18 residues. CDR1 is ENHRY, CDR2 SYGVKD, per germline. V shed 2 bases, J shed 4 bases, and the junction held 10 bases outside the gene matches. In DNA form, the CDR3 reads TGTGCCATCAGTGAGCCCGAGGACAGGGGGCGTTTTTACAATGAGCAGTTCTTC. Protein sequence: CAISEPEDRGRFYNEQFF.

The V call is TRBV5-6, the J call TRBJ2-2; 7 nucleotides align to TRBD1. The germline V gene has CDR1 SGHDT and CDR2 YYEEEE. The trim removed 3 bases at V and 5 bases at J, leaving 4 bases unmatched. This CDR3 has 14 amino acids. In DNA, the CDR3 is TGTGCCAGCAGCTGGGGACAGTCAACCGGGGAGCTGTTTTTT. It specifies CASSWGQSTGELFF.

The chain couples TRBV7-3 to TRBJ2-3; D is unresolved. The CDR3 is made up of 14 amino acids. Per the germline V gene, CDR1 is SGHTA and CDR2 is FQGTGA. The ends were cut back, 4 bases at V and 0 bases at J, with 8 bases in the middle. The CDR3: CASSSQFSTDTQYF. The CDR3 region has the DNA TGTGCCAGCAGCTCCCAGTTCAGCACAGATACGCAGTATTTT.

This sequence joins TRBV29-1 and TRBJ2-7; 7 bases are shared with TRBD2. Germline values: CDR1 SQVTM, CDR2 ANQGSEA. Germline trimming cut 4 bases from V and 0 bases from J; bases unmatched to any gene: 3. The CDR3 totals 13 residues. The CDR3 protein is CSVGGGSSYEQYF. The CDR3 nucleotides are TGCAGCGTTGGGGGGGGAAGCTCCTACGAGCAGTACTTC.

Only one count was recorded for this clone. The genes are TRBV14 and TRBJ2-3, with TRBD1 matching 8 bases. V shed 3 bases and J 2 bases; nucleotides not matched to a gene: 4. Germline V gene data show CDR1 as SGHDN and CDR2 as FVKESK. The CDR3 spans 15 residues. CDR3 sequence (DNA): TGTGCCAGCAGCCAGGGACAGGCATACACAGATACGCAGTATTTT. Translating it yields CASSQGQAYTDTQYF.

The genes are TRBV4-1 and TRBJ2-5; 9 nucleotides match TRBD2. CDR1 and CDR2 (germline): MGHRA, YSYEKL. J was trimmed by 5 bases and V by 1 base; bases with no gene match: 8. The CDR3 runs 16 residues. This chain's CDR3 is CASSQVPAGGSETQYF. DNA for the CDR3: TGCGCCAGCAGCCAAGTTCCAGCGGGAGGTTCTGAGACCCAGTACTTC.

The chain joins TRBV5-1 to TRBJ2-1; D may be TRBD2 (6 bases). This CDR3 has 13 amino acids. Germline V gene lookup returns CDR1 SGHRS and CDR2 YFSETQ. V shed 3 bases and J shed 8 bases, with 12 bases lying between them. Here the CDR3 reads CASSSGTPYEQFF. CDR3 coding DNA: TGCGCCAGCAGCTCCGGGACTCCCTATGAGCAGTTCTTC.

In this sample, this clone turned up once. The rearrangement uses TRBV27 and TRBJ1-5; a weak D match, TRBD1 (6 bases). Germline CDR1 MNHEY, CDR2 SMNVEV (reference sequence). Trimming stripped 4 bases from V and 11 bases from J, with 21 bases between. CDR3 length: 15 residues. CDR3: CASSSPSRGGQTQHF. The DNA for the CDR3 is TGTGCCAGCAGTTCACCCTCCAGGGGCGGCCAGACCCAGCATTTT.